This is a list of T cell receptor beta chains from one sample in a study of cytomegalovirus exposure and HLA in healthy donors. TCRdb's table, derived via immunoSEQ multiplex PCR, lists solely in-frame clones and lacks some. This table holds around 200,000 clones, just under 70% found once. Sequenced material: PBMCs. The receptors stem from a middle-aged man in good health and CMV-seropositive. Both conserved end residues are part of each CDR3. The D gene is left open where the match is weak. Size values are once, few and many counts, or a class for expanded clones, and some rows have none.

J | D | size | V | DNA | CDR3
TRBJ2-7 | TRBD2 | few | TRBV6-1 | TGTGCCAGCAGTGAAGCTCCGGGGGGGGCATCCTACGAGCAGTACTTC | CASSEAPGGASYEQYF
TRBJ1-3 | - | - | TRBV7-2 | TGTGCCAGCAGCTTCGGGACACCTGAGGCCGGAAACACCATATATTTT | CASSFGTPEAGNTIYF
TRBJ2-2 | - | - | TRBV7-9 | TGTTCCAGCAGCTTAGCGGTACTCACCGGGGAGCTGTTTTTT | CSSSLAVLTGELFF
TRBJ1-1 | - | few | TRBV19 | TGTGCCAGTAAAGTCGCCCAGGGGAACACTGAAGCTTTCTTT | CASKVAQGNTEAFF
TRBJ2-5 | - | once | TRBV7-6 | TGTGCCAGCAGCCCTGCGCGAGAGACCCAGTACTTC | CASSPARETQYF
TRBJ2-3 | - | - | TRBV7-2 | TGTGCCAGCAGTACAAATTTAGCCGGTACGCAGTATTTT | CASSTNLAGTQYF
TRBJ2-7 | TRBD2 | - | TRBV7-8 | TGTGCCAGCAGCTTAGTTAGGGTTATGGCAGCGGGGGACGAGCAGTACTTC | CASSLVRVMAAGDEQYF
TRBJ2-7 | TRBD1 | - | TRBV11-2 | TGTGCCAGCAGCCGCACAGGACAGGGGGTCTACGAGCAGTACTTC | CASSRTGQGVYEQYF
TRBJ1-2 | - | - | TRBV6-1 | TGTGCCAGCGCCGCGGGACCAAACTATGGCTACACCTTC | CASAAGPNYGYTF
TRBJ1-1 | TRBD1 | - | TRBV5-1 | TGCGCCAGCAACACAGGGGTAGACACTGAAGCTTTCTTT | CASNTGVDTEAFF
TRBJ2-1 | TRBD1 | - | TRBV5-1 | TGCGCCAGCAGCAGAGGACAGGGTGTATACAATGAGCAGTTCTTC | CASSRGQGVYNEQFF
TRBJ2-7 | - | few | TRBV4-2 | TGTGCCAGCAGCCAAGAGGGCCAGGGGCCCCACTCCTACGAGCAGTACTTC | CASSQEGQGPHSYEQYF
TRBJ2-5 | - | - | TRBV7-8 | TGTGCCAGCAGCTTATGGGAACGGGGGCAAGAGACCCAGTACTTC | CASSLWERGQETQYF
TRBJ1-1 | - | - | TRBV7-2 | TGTGCCAGCAGCGCAGGGCGAGGTGAAGCTTTCTTT | CASSAGRGEAFF
TRBJ2-5 | - | - | TRBV6-6 | TGTGCCAGCAGTCGCTCACAGGTGGAGACCCAGTACTTC | CASSRSQVETQYF
TRBJ1-1 | - | - | TRBV10-3 | TGTGCCATCAGGAGGGGGAGGGAGGACACTGAAGCTTTCTTT | CAIRRGREDTEAFF
TRBJ1-2 | TRBD1 | - | TRBV11-1 | TGTGCCAGCAGCTTGGGGACAGGGTCGCTGGACACCTTC | CASSLGTGSLDTF
TRBJ2-6 | - | few | TRBV2 | TGTGCCAGCAGTAGACTGTATTCTGGGGCCAACGTCCTGACTTTC | CASSRLYSGANVLTF
TRBJ1-4 | - | - | TRBV4-1 | TGCGCCAGCAGCCAAGCCAGGGTCGGCGTTAATGAAAAACTGTTTTTT | CASSQARVGVNEKLFF
TRBJ1-3 | - | - | TRBV2 | TGTGCCAGCAGTGAATCGGGAGGAAACACCATATATTTT | CASSESGGNTIYF
TRBJ2-5 | - | - | TRBV18 | TGTGCCAGCTCACCAGATTCGGGGGAGACCCAGTACTTC | CASSPDSGETQYF
TRBJ1-2 | - | - | TRBV6-5 | TGTGCCAGCAGACTTCGTTTGGGGCGCGACTATGGCTACACCTTC | CASRLRLGRDYGYTF
TRBJ2-2 | - | - | TRBV7-6 | TGTGCCAGCAGTCCGTTCCCCGGGGAGCTGTTTTTT | CASSPFPGELFF
TRBJ2-2 | TRBD2 | - | TRBV10-1 | TGCGCCAGCAGTGATAGACTAGCGGGGGGCACCGGGGAGCTGTTTTTT | CASSDRLAGGTGELFF
TRBJ2-3 | - | - | TRBV19 | TGTGCCAGTAGTCGAGGCCTAAGCACAGATACGCAGTATTTT | CASSRGLSTDTQYF
TRBJ2-7 | - | - | TRBV7-9 | TGTTTTTTTTTCAAGCAGAAGGCGGCATACGAGCAGTACTTC | CFFFKQKAAYEQYF
TRBJ2-2 | - | - | TRBV2 | TGTGCCAGCAGCCCCGCTAATACCGGGGAGCTGTTTTTT | CASSPANTGELFF
TRBJ1-6 | TRBD1 | - | TRBV28 | TGTGCCAGCAGTTCCTACACAGGGGATAGTATTTCACCCCTCCACTTT | CASSSYTGDSISPLHF
TRBJ2-7 | - | - | TRBV15 | TGTGCCACCAGCAGACAGGGCCCCTCCTACGAGCAGTACTTC | CATSRQGPSYEQYF
TRBJ2-4 | - | - | TRBV6-5 | TGTGCCAGCCAGGAGGGGACCAAAAACATTCAGTACTTC | CASQEGTKNIQYF
TRBJ2-7 | - | - | TRBV6-1 | TGTGCCAGCACCCCAAATCTGGGGGGCGAGCAGTACTTC | CASTPNLGGEQYF
TRBJ2-7 | - | - | TRBV7-2 | TGTGCCAGCAGCGAGATCTACGAGCAGTACTTC | CASSEIYEQYF
TRBJ1-6 | TRBD1 | few | TRBV10-3 | TGTGCCATCAACGGGGGACAGAATTCACCCCTCCACTTT | CAINGGQNSPLHF
TRBJ2-7 | - | - | TRBV11-2 | TGTGCCAGCAGCTCGCGGTCCAGCGAGCAGTACTTC | CASSSRSSEQYF
TRBJ2-1 | - | - | TRBV6-1 | TGTGCCAGCAAGTGGAGGGGGGGCCCGTATGAGCAGTTCTTC | CASKWRGGPYEQFF
TRBJ1-6 | - | - | TRBV11-3 | TGTGCCAGCAGCTTAGATCGGGAATCACCCCTCCACTTT | CASSLDRESPLHF
TRBJ1-1 | - | - | TRBV7-9 | TGTGCCAGCAGCTTGGGCAGTGTGAACACTGAAGCTTTCTTT | CASSLGSVNTEAFF
TRBJ1-4 | TRBD1 | - | TRBV7-6 | TGTGCCAGCAGCTCTCCGGGACAGGGGGAAAAACTGTTTTTT | CASSSPGQGEKLFF
TRBJ1-1 | TRBD1 | few | TRBV7-6 | TGTGCCAGCAGCTTAGTAGGACAGGCTACAAACACTGAAGCTTTCTTT | CASSLVGQATNTEAFF
TRBJ2-7 | - | few | TRBV7-2 | TGTGCCAGCAGCTTAGTAGAGAGTAGCGAGCAGTACTTC | CASSLVESSEQYF
TRBJ2-1 | - | - | TRBV7-3 | TGTGCCAGCAGCTCGGGATCCGGGGAGCAGTTCTTC | CASSSGSGEQFF
TRBJ2-7 | TRBD2 | - | TRBV11-3 | TGTGCCAGCAGCTTAGGGGGGGGGAGCTCCTACGAGCAGTACTTC | CASSLGGGSSYEQYF
TRBJ2-7 | - | - | TRBV6-1 | TGTGCCAGTAGAACCACGCCGATTATCTACGAGCAGTACTTC | CASRTTPIIYEQYF
TRBJ2-7 | - | - | TRBV7-2 | TGTGCCAGCAGCACCCCTCGCTCTGGCGGGGCGTCCTACGAGCAGTACTTC | CASSTPRSGGASYEQYF
TRBJ2-7 | - | - | TRBV5-1 | TGCGCCAGCAGCTTGACAGGTATCCACGAGCAGTACTTC | CASSLTGIHEQYF
TRBJ1-5 | - | - | TRBV27 | TGTGCCAGCAGTTTGAGACAGGATAGCAATCAGCCCCAGCATTTT | CASSLRQDSNQPQHF
TRBJ1-2 | TRBD1 | - | TRBV15 | TGTGCCACCAGTCCCGGGACAGGGATAGTAGGCTACACCTTC | CATSPGTGIVGYTF
TRBJ2-2 | TRBD1 | - | TRBV19 | TGTGCCAGTAACCCGACAGGGTGGGGAACCGGGGAGCTGTTTTTT | CASNPTGWGTGELFF
TRBJ1-1 | - | once | TRBV6-1 | TGTGCCAGCAGTGTATACCGGGAGAACACTGAAGCTTTCTTT | CASSVYRENTEAFF
TRBJ1-1 | TRBD1 | - | TRBV5-1 | TGCGCCAGCCGCGTTCGAACAGGGGGTAATAATGAAGCTTTCTTT | CASRVRTGGNNEAFF